The rows below give T cell receptor beta chains drawn from one sample of a study of early T cells in non-severe SARS-CoV-2 infection. Each CDR3 protein gets one entry after TCRdb re-called the 5' RACE reads with MiXCR. The sample includes some 57,000 distinct CDR3 sequences, 8% to 10% of them seen just once. Sequencing used whole blood. The receptors were gathered from an adult who was a healthcare worker with PCR-confirmed SARS-CoV-2 infection or an uninfected control (not recorded which). Each CDR3 is given with its conserved first and last residue. The D gene is left open where the match is weak. Clone size, where shown, is once, few, many, or a class for clones that have expanded.

V,size,J,D,CDR3,DNA
TRBV11-2,few,TRBJ1-2,TRBD1,CASSRQGRYGYTF,TGTGCCAGCAGCCGACAGGGCCGCTATGGCTACACCTTC
TRBV3-1,many,TRBJ1-5,NA,CASSQGGLNQPQHF,TGTGCCAGCAGCCAGGGGGGCCTAAATCAGCCCCAGCATTTT
TRBV18,few,TRBJ1-2,NA,CASSPNTPPIYGYTF,TGTGCCAGCTCACCCAACACCCCACCAATTTATGGCTACACCTTC
TRBV29-1,many,TRBJ1-1,NA,CSVEVRGRNTEAFF,TGCAGCGTTGAAGTCCGGGGACGGAACACTGAAGCTTTCTTT
TRBV25-1,many,TRBJ2-2,NA,CASSELAPAGELFF,TGTGCCAGCAGTGAATTGGCCCCGGCCGGGGAGCTGTTTTTT
TRBV11-2,many,TRBJ2-1,NA,CASSLGGGQHNEQFF,TGTGCCAGCAGCTTAGGGGGGGGACAACACAATGAGCAGTTCTTC
TRBV6-1,few,TRBJ2-7,NA,CASSDLRPYEQYF,TGTGCCAGCAGTGATCTGCGCCCTTACGAGCAGTACTTC
TRBV3-1,many,TRBJ2-1,NA,CASSPGARGEQFF,TGTGCCAGCAGCCCCGGGGCCCGCGGTGAGCAGTTCTTC
TRBV27,NA,TRBJ2-7,NA,CASSFGTDYEQYF,TGTGCCAGCAGTTTTGGGACCGACTACGAGCAGTACTTC
TRBV12-5,NA,TRBJ2-7,NA,CASHSGTPSYEQYF,TGTGCTAGTCATTCAGGTACACCCTCCTACGAGCAGTACTTC
TRBV12-3/TRBV12-4,NA,TRBJ2-3,TRBD1,CASSGDPTGGDTDTQYF,TGTGCCAGCAGCGGGGACCCGACAGGGGGGGACACAGATACGCAGTATTTT
TRBV19,many,TRBJ2-1,TRBD2,CASSMSLAGGVDEQFF,TGTGCCAGTAGTATGTCTCTAGCGGGAGGTGTGGATGAGCAGTTCTTC
TRBV29-1,NA,TRBJ2-6,NA,CSAKGAGANVLTF,TGCAGCGCAAAGGGGGCTGGGGCCAACGTCCTGACTTTC
TRBV12-3/TRBV12-4,many,TRBJ1-2,NA,CASSSGVNNYGYTF,TGTGCCAGCAGTTCAGGGGTGAATAACTATGGCTACACCTTC
TRBV5-1,NA,TRBJ2-1,TRBD1,CASSLGQGARDEQFF,TGCGCCAGCAGCCTCGGACAGGGGGCGCGGGATGAGCAGTTCTTC
TRBV3-1,NA,TRBJ2-1,NA,CASSQVGFSEQFF,TGTGCCAGCAGCCAAGTTGGCTTTAGTGAGCAGTTCTTC
TRBV5-4,few,TRBJ2-2,NA,CASSLPGVPTGELFF,TGTGCCAGCAGCTTGCCGGGAGTTCCCACCGGGGAGCTGTTTTTT
TRBV10-3,NA,TRBJ1-1,TRBD1,CAIRAARGLVTEAFF,TGTGCCATCAGAGCCGCCAGGGGGCTAGTCACTGAAGCTTTCTTT
TRBV11-2,NA,TRBJ1-3,NA,CASSPIAGNTIYF,TGTGCCAGCAGCCCCATTGCGGGTAACACCATATATTTT
TRBV2,NA,TRBJ2-4,NA,CASSDGFQSDIQYF,TGTGCCAGCAGTGACGGCTTCCAGTCGGACATTCAGTACTTC
TRBV18,NA,TRBJ1-6,NA,CASSPRDRGNSPLHF,TGTGCCAGCTCCCCCAGGGACCGGGGGAATTCACCCCTCCACTTT
TRBV11-2,many,TRBJ2-3,NA,CASSLEVGGGHGTDTQYF,TGTGCCAGCAGCTTGGAAGTTGGGGGGGGCCACGGCACAGATACGCAGTATTTT
TRBV5-6,medium-sized,TRBJ2-1,NA,CASSLAGHAYNEQFF,TGTGCCAGCAGCTTGGCTGGACATGCCTACAATGAGCAGTTCTTC
TRBV5-1,few,TRBJ2-1,TRBD1,CASSQTGVFEQFF,TGCGCCAGCAGTCAAACAGGGGTTTTTGAGCAGTTCTTC
TRBV19,NA,TRBJ2-1,TRBD2,CASGQTSGNEQFF,TGTGCCAGTGGCCAGACTAGCGGCAATGAGCAGTTCTTC
TRBV6-5,NA,TRBJ2-2,NA,CASSPAGVLAGELFF,TGTGCCAGCAGTCCTGCTGGGGTTTTGGCCGGGGAGCTGTTTTTT
TRBV7-2,many,TRBJ2-5,TRBD2,CASSLGTSGGIQETQYF,TGTGCCAGCAGCCTTGGGACTAGCGGGGGTATACAAGAGACCCAGTACTTC
TRBV5-1,few,TRBJ2-1,NA,CASSLRDWPYNEQFF,TGCGCCAGCAGCTTAAGAGACTGGCCCTACAATGAGCAGTTCTTC
TRBV6-5,few,TRBJ2-1,NA,CASSYSFRQEEQFF,TGTGCCAGCAGTTACTCTTTTCGGCAGGAGGAGCAGTTCTTC
TRBV7-9,NA,TRBJ2-3,NA,CASSRTHSTDTQYF,TGTGCCAGCAGTCGGACTCATAGCACAGATACGCAGTATTTT
TRBV7-2,many,TRBJ2-3,TRBD2,CASSSGLVTDTQYF,TGTGCCAGCAGCTCGGGACTAGTCACAGATACGCAGTATTTT
TRBV15,NA,TRBJ2-1,NA,CATSRDPDLAYNEQFF,TGTGCCACCAGCAGAGATCCGGACCTCGCCTACAATGAGCAGTTCTTC
TRBV2,few,TRBJ2-5,NA,CASSVSAVETQYF,TGTGCCAGCAGTGTAAGTGCTGTGGAGACCCAGTACTTC
TRBV5-1,few,TRBJ2-1,NA,CASSIQGFSYNEQFF,TGCGCCAGCAGCATACAGGGCTTCTCCTACAATGAGCAGTTCTTC
TRBV6-2/TRBV6-3,NA,TRBJ2-5,NA,CASSQGQRTQYF,TGTGCCAGCAGCCAAGGACAGAGGACCCAGTACTTC